The present TCR beta chain was sequenced within a study of spatial heterogeneity in lung cancer. TCRdb re-analysed the 5' RACE reads in MiXCR, keeping a single row per CDR3 protein. The sample carries about 3,000 distinct CDR3 sequences, 25% to 30% recorded once. Overall study results and limits: For expanded intratumoral alpha and beta TCRs, counts tracked tumor mutation counts.

Relative to its sample, this clonotype is medium-sized. The antigen is undetermined. The time point: sample taken at primary tumor resection. CDR3 length: 14 residues. Germline CDR1 and CDR2: KGHSH and LQKENI. V lost 2 bases, J lost 5 bases, and 3 bases stayed unmatched. The V call is TRBV18, the J call TRBJ2-7; the match to TRBD1 covers 10 bases. This clonotype originated in a male donor with early-stage non-small cell lung cancer. The source material was lung tumor tissue, sampled at surgery. CDR3 in amino acids: CASSPGTGDNEQYF. Written as DNA, the CDR3 is TGTGCCAGCTCACCAGGGACAGGGGACAACGAGCAGTACTTC.